These 8 T cell receptor beta chains originate from one sample sequenced in a study of cytomegalovirus exposure and HLA in healthy donors. PCR used 60 Vbeta primers and 13 Jbeta primers. Here immunoSEQ multiplex PCR was the method, and the copy in TCRdb shows in-frame clones only, minus some. The sample consists of 130,000 or so clones, 70% to 80% of them appearing once. Sequenced sample: PBMCs. The receptors derive from a female donor in good health and CMV-seronegative.

This chain links TRBV11-2 with TRBJ1-3; 7 nucleotides match TRBD1. The CDR3 runs 16 residues. From germline, CDR1 is SGHAT and CDR2 FQNNGV. The trim removed 4 bases at V and 1 base at J, leaving 7 bases unmatched. In nucleotides, the CDR3 is TGTGCCAGCAGCTCCCAGGGGGGTATTTCTGGAAACACCATATATTTT. Its protein product is CASSSQGGISGNTIYF.

V and J are TRBV11-3 and TRBJ2-7; D is uncertain. V dropped 4 bases and J dropped 3 bases, with 7 bases sitting between them. Looked up from germline, CDR1 is SGHNT and CDR2 is YENEEA. There are 12 residues in the CDR3. CDR3: CASSSTSYEQYF. The CDR3 bases are TGTGCCAGCAGCTCCACCAGCTACGAGCAGTACTTC.

The CDR3 nucleotides are TGTGCCAGCAGCCCCACCGGAGCGGGGGGAACCTACGAGCAGTACTTC. It specifies CASSPTGAGGTYEQYF. The J gene is TRBJ2-7, the V gene TRBV9, with TRBD2 identical over 9 bases. The CDR3 spans 16 residues. V shed 4 bases and J 2 bases; nucleotides not matched to a gene: 10. Germline CDR1 SGDLS, CDR2 YYNGEE.

Only one count was recorded for this clone. The rearrangement links TRBV10-1 to TRBJ2-2; 9 bases are a match to TRBD2. This CDR3 comprises 17 residues. The J segment lost 2 bases and the V segment lost 7 bases, leaving 11 bases of the junction unmatched. In germline, CDR1 is WNHNN, CDR2 SYGVQD (reference sequence). CDR3 protein: CASTERVAGDNTGELFF. The CDR3 DNA reads as TGCGCCAGCACCGAGAGGGTAGCGGGGGATAACACCGGGGAGCTGTTTTTT.

This chain connects TRBV5-6 to TRBJ2-7; D is uncertain. This CDR3 spans 15 amino acids. V lost 4 bases and J lost 1, with 15 bases in between. The germline CDR1 and CDR2 sequences are SGHDT and YYEEEE. This chain's CDR3 is CASSPRHISSYEQYF. CDR3 DNA: TGTGCCAGCAGCCCCAGACACATCTCTTCCTACGAGCAGTACTTC.

The gene calls are TRBV6-6 and TRBJ2-5; TRBD2 agrees at 9 bases. The assigned J gene may be wrong: the sequence end matches TRBJ2-7 better. Germline assignment: CDR1 MNHNY and CDR2 SVGAGI (reference sequence). This CDR3 spans 13 amino acids. The CDR3 DNA is TGTGCCAGCAGTCACGGGACTAGCAGCGAGCAGTACTTC. This sequence encodes CASSHGTSSEQYF.

The chain links TRBV7-8 to TRBJ2-1; D is possibly TRBD2 (5 bases). Germline assignment: CDR1 SGHVS and CDR2 FQNEAQ. The CDR3 has 11 amino acids. V was clipped by 7 bases and J by 8 bases, with 9 bases between them. The CDR3 loop is CASIMRDEQFF. The CDR3 bases are TGTGCCAGCATTATGCGGGATGAGCAGTTCTTC.

The chain carries TRBV15 and TRBJ1-1; D is uncertain. This CDR3 has 15 amino acids. Germline CDR1 LNHNV, CDR2 YYDKDF (reference sequence). V lost 0 bases and J 0 bases, leaving 8 bases between the germline ends. The CDR3 sequence: CATSRELVVNTEAFF. CDR3 DNA: TGTGCCACCAGCAGAGAATTAGTGGTGAACACTGAAGCTTTCTTT.